The sequence of this T cell receptor beta chain was determined in a study of cytomegalovirus exposure and HLA in healthy donors. Study-wide points: In most subjects, TCR beta sequences reportedly gave accurate predictions of HLA-A and HLA-B alleles.

The study ran its PCR with 60 Vbeta and 13 Jbeta primers. Here immunoSEQ multiplex PCR was the method, and the copy in TCRdb shows in-frame clones only, minus some. The sample lists 55,000 or so clones; about three quarters were seen once. Between the trimmed V and J ends, which lost 0 bases and 8 bases, there was a span of 16 bases. CDR3 length: 16 amino acids. Germline CDR1 MGHRA, CDR2 YSYEKL. This cohort consisted of healthy bone marrow donors. Remarks on this clone: Antigen specificity is unknown.

The specimen sequenced was PBMCs. J is TRBJ1-4 and V is TRBV4-1; the D is unclear. The clonotype was recovered from a man between 18 and 29 years old in good health and CMV-seronegative. The CDR3 sequence: CASSQDSQEVREKLFF. The CDR3 bases are TGCGCCAGCAGCCAAGATTCGCAGGAAGTTAGGGAAAAACTGTTTTTT.